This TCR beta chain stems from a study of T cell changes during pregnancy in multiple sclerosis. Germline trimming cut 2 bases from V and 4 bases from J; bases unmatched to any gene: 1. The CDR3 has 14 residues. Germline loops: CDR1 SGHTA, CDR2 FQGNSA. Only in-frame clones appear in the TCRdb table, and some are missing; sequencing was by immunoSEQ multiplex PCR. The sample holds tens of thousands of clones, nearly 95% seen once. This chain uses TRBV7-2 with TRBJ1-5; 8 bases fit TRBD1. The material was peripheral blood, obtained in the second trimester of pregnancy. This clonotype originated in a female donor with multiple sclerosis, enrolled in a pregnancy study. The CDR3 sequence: CASSLTGGNQPQHF. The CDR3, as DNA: TGTGCCAGCAGCTTAACAGGGGGGAATCAGCCCCAGCATTTT.